Listed below are T cell receptor beta chains from one sample, sequenced in a study of T cells in Graves' hyperthyroidism and ophthalmopathy. MiXCR was run by TCRdb on the multiplex PCR reads, yielding one entry per CDR3 protein. The sample gives approximately 720,000 distinct CDR3 sequences, under 20% of which show up once; 16% is in the top ten. Sequenced input: blood. The receptors originated from a woman between 50 and 59 years old with Graves' hyperthyroidism that later progressed to Graves' ophthalmopathy. The CDR3 runs from the conserved cysteine through the conserved F or W. D genes are given only for firm matches. For some rows the clone size is stated as once, few or many, or as a class when expanded; others skip it.

>TRBV15|NA|TRBJ2-1|many
TGTGCCACCAGCAGAACAACCTACAATGAGCAGTTCTTC
CATSRTTYNEQFF
>TRBV20-1|NA|TRBJ2-7|NA
TGCAGTGCTAGAGATAGGGGCAGGGACTACGAGCAGTACTTC
CSARDRGRDYEQYF
>TRBV18|TRBD1|TRBJ1-5|many
TGTGCCAGCTCATGGACCGGGACAGGGAGTCAGCCCCAGCATTTT
CASSWTGTGSQPQHF
>TRBV6-4|NA|TRBJ2-7|NA
TGTGCCAGCAGTGACGGGCACGAGCAGTACTTC
CASSDGHEQYF
>TRBV7-2|NA|TRBJ2-1|few
TGTGCCAGCAGCTCGGCGACCTCCTACAATGGGCAGTTCTTC
CASSSATSYNGQFF
>TRBV5-4|NA|TRBJ1-1|few
TGTGCCAGCAGCCCCGCTCCGACAGGAGGAGGCACTGAAGCTTTCTTT
CASSPAPTGGGTEAFF
>TRBV29-1|TRBD1|TRBJ2-3|many
TGCAGCGTTCATGACAGGGGAGAGTCAGATACGCAGTATTTT
CSVHDRGESDTQYF
>TRBV3-1|NA|TRBJ2-5|few
TGTGCCAGCAGCCATATTGAAAAAGAGACCCAGTACTTC
CASSHIEKETQYF
>TRBV9|TRBD1|TRBJ2-3|NA
TGTGCCAGCAGCTCCCGGACAGGTTACACAGATACGCAGTATTTT
CASSSRTGYTDTQYF
>TRBV4-1|TRBD2|TRBJ2-1|NA
TGCGCCAGCAGCCCCGGATTCGGGAGGGGGGGATACAATGAGCAGTTCTTC
CASSPGFGRGGYNEQFF
>TRBV6-1|TRBD1|TRBJ1-2|few
TGTGCCAGCACTCAGCGACAGGGGTTAGGGTATGGCTACACCTTC
CASTQRQGLGYGYTF
>TRBV6-1|NA|TRBJ1-2|many
TGTGCCAGCAGTGAATCGGGGCTACTCTATGGCTACACCTTC
CASSESGLLYGYTF
>TRBV6-6|NA|TRBJ1-5|NA
TGTGCCAGCAGTTACTACAGCGATCAGCCCCAGCATTTT
CASSYYSDQPQHF
>TRBV6-2/TRBV6-3|TRBD2|TRBJ2-2|NA
TGTGCCAGCAGTCAGAGCGGGGCGAGCACCGGGGAGCTGTTTTTT
CASSQSGASTGELFF
>TRBV11-1|NA|TRBJ1-1|many
TGTGCCAGCAGCCCCGGGGACATACAGAACACTGAAGCTTTCTTT
CASSPGDIQNTEAFF
>TRBV12-3/TRBV12-4|TRBD1|TRBJ2-5|many
TGTGCCAGCAGTACTTCAGAGGGGGCGAGAGAGACCCAGTACTTC
CASSTSEGARETQYF
>TRBV7-2|TRBD2|TRBJ2-3|NA
TGTGCCAGCATGGACCAGACTAGCGGGGGGTTCACAGATACGCAGTATTTT
CASMDQTSGGFTDTQYF
>TRBV27|TRBD1|TRBJ1-6|few
TGTGCCAGCAGTTTAGGGCAGGGACAGCGACAGGGGTGGATCTCCTATAATTCACCCCTCCACTTT
CASSLGQGQRQGWISYNSPLHF
>TRBV5-1|NA|TRBJ2-3|many
TGCGCCAGCAGTAGAGGGCCCTCAGATACGCAGTATTTT
CASSRGPSDTQYF
>TRBV2|NA|TRBJ2-7|many
TGTGCTGTTACGGTACCTTCCTCCTACGAGCAGTACTTC
CAVTVPSSYEQYF
>TRBV14|NA|TRBJ1-1|few
TGTGCCAGCAACGATCGGAGAGGGAACACTGAAGCTTTCTTT
CASNDRRGNTEAFF
>TRBV5-4|NA|TRBJ1-2|few
TGTGCCAGCAGCTTGGTCAGGGATAACTATGGCTACACCTTC
CASSLVRDNYGYTF
>TRBV5-1|NA|TRBJ2-7|NA
TGCGCCAGCAGCTTGGACTTGAGCGAGGGAGGAGAGCAGTACTTC
CASSLDLSEGGEQYF
>TRBV5-1|NA|TRBJ1-4|many
TGCGCCAGCAGCTCGGTTGGTTCTAATGAAAAACTGTTTTTT
CASSSVGSNEKLFF
>TRBV29-1|NA|TRBJ2-7|NA
TGCAGCGTTGAAGATCCCGGACAGCCTGACTACGAGCAGTACTTC
CSVEDPGQPDYEQYF
>TRBV5-1|NA|TRBJ1-6|many
TGCGCCAGCAGCATTTCGGGACCGGACGGATCACCCCTCCACTTT
CASSISGPDGSPLHF
>TRBV5-1|NA|TRBJ2-2|many
TGCGCCAGCAGCTTGGACGGGTCGGTTAGGGAGCTGTTTTTT
CASSLDGSVRELFF
>TRBV11-2|TRBD1|TRBJ2-7|many
TGTGCCAGCAGCTGGGGACAGGTGTCCTACGAGCAGTACTTC
CASSWGQVSYEQYF
>TRBV6-2/TRBV6-3|NA|TRBJ2-3|NA
TGTGCCAGCACATGGGCAGCGACTAGCACAGATACGCAGTATTTT
CASTWAATSTDTQYF
>TRBV5-1|TRBD2|TRBJ2-1|few
TGCGCCAGCACCTCAACTCTAGCGGGGGGTTTAAATGAGCAGTTCTTC
CASTSTLAGGLNEQFF
>TRBV7-9|NA|TRBJ2-3|once
TGTGCCAGCAGCTTGGGCGTCGGGCACACAGATACGCAGTATTTT
CASSLGVGHTDTQYF
>TRBV2|NA|TRBJ1-2|many
TGTGCCAGCAGCGGGGTGCGGGGTAAGGGGAGCTATGGCTACACCTTC
CASSGVRGKGSYGYTF
>TRBV20-1|TRBD2|TRBJ2-3|many
TGCAGTGCTAGCGGGGGGAGAGATACGCAGTATTTT
CSASGGRDTQYF
>TRBV2|NA|TRBJ2-5|many
TGTGCCAGCAGTGGAACTTCGGGACGGCAAGAGACCCAGTACTTC
CASSGTSGRQETQYF
>TRBV12-3/TRBV12-4|NA|TRBJ1-1|many
TGTGCCAGCAGTTTAGGGCAGTATGAAGCTTTCTTT
CASSLGQYEAFF
>TRBV9|NA|TRBJ2-1|NA
TGTGCCAGCAGCGTAGAGGCAGGGGCCTCCAATGAGCAGTTCTTC
CASSVEAGASNEQFF
>TRBV29-1|NA|TRBJ1-2|few
TGCAGCTCCGCAGGGGATGAGGGCTACACCTTC
CSSAGDEGYTF